This TCR beta chain originates from a study of blood T cells in healthy people across ages. The CDR3 is 14 residues long. Germline CDR1 DFQATT, CDR2 SNEGSKA (reference sequence). Germline trimming cut 6 bases from V and 7 bases from J; bases unmatched to any gene: 7. The second PCR ran about 6 to 11 cycles with a sample-barcoded 5' primer and J-beta primers. TCRdb ran MiXCR on the 5' RACE reads and lists one entry per CDR3 protein. This table has almost 550,000 distinct CDR3 sequences, 24% appearing once. This clonotype showed up just a few times. The same data also went into a second study, on T cells of mothers and their children.

Sequenced sample: blood. The genes are TRBV20-1 and TRBJ2-2; 11 bases agree with TRBD2. The sequence was collected from a boy aged 5-17 years in good health. CDR3 sequence: CSATTSGSIGELFF. The CDR3 DNA reads as TGCAGTGCGACAACTAGCGGGAGTATCGGGGAGCTGTTTTTT.